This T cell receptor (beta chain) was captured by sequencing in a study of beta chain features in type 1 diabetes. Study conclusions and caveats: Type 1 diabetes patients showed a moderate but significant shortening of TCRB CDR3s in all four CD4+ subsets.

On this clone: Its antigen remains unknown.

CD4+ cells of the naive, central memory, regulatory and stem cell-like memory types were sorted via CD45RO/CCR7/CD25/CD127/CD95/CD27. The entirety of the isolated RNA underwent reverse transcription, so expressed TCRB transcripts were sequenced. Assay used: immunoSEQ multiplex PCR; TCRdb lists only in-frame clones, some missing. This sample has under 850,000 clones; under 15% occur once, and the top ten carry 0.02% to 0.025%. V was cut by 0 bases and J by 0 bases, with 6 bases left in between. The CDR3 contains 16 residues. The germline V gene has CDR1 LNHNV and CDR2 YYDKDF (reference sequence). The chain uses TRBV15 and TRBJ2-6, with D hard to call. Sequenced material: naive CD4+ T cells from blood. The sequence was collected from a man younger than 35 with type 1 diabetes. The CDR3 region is CATSRDLGSGANVLTF. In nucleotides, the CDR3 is TGTGCCACCAGCAGAGATCTAGGCTCTGGGGCCAACGTCCTGACTTTC.